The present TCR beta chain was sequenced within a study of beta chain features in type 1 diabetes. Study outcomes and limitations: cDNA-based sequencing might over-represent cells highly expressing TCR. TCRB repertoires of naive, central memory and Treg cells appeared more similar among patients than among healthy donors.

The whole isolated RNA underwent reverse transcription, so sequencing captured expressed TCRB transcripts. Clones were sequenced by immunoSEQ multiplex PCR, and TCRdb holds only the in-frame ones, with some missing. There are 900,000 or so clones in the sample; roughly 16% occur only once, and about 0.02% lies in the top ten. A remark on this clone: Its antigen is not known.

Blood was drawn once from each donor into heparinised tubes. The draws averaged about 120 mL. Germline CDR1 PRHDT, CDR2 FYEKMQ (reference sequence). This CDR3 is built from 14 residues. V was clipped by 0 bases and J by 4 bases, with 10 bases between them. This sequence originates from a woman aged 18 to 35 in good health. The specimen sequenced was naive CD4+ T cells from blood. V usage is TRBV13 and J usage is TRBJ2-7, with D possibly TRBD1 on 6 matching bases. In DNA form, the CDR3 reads TGTGCCAGCAGCTTAGGACAGGGTTGGTACGAGCAGTACTTC. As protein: CASSLGQGWYEQYF.